This T cell receptor (beta chain) was recorded in a study of blood T cell repertoires in COVID-19. The overall study: Acute and convalescent COVID-19 samples came from the United States, Italy and Spain. T cells, B-cell-depleted T cells, or PBMCs supplied cDNA or gDNA.

Authors' analysis steps: It was from reference gene primer amplification that nucleated cell counts were estimated. Repertoires were generated with immunoSEQ multiplex PCR, while TCRdb's copy carries only in-frame clones and drops some. The DNA was the basis for D and trimming; V, J and clone size are from that table. The data contain 250,000 to 300,000 clones, roughly 88% of them singletons. The CDR3 consists of 15 residues. V was pared by 5 bases and J by 7 bases, with 6 bases of the junction left unmatched. Per germline, CDR1 SGHTA and CDR2 FQGNSA. This clone was seen just once. The chain combines TRBV7-2 with TRBJ2-1; the match to TRBD2 covers 12 bases. Sequenced input: peripheral blood. This sequence was found in a woman aged 30 to 39 with active or convalescent COVID-19. This CDR3 reads CASSDGLAGWNEQFF. The CDR3 bases are TGTGCCAGCAGCGACGGACTAGCGGGGTGGAATGAGCAGTTCTTC.